This entry is about one T cell receptor (beta chain). The data were obtained in a study of preoperative IRX-2 immunotherapy in early breast cancer. The treatment: preoperative locoregional IRX-2 cytokine immunotherapy. Germline V CDR1 and CDR2: ENHRY, SYGVKD. The CDR3 sequence is 14 residues long. V trimming: 6 bases; J trimming: 4 bases; junction bases outside the gene matches: 5. TCRdb's table, derived via immunoSEQ multiplex PCR, lists solely in-frame clones and lacks some. The data contain 55,000 to 70,000 clones, roughly 94% of them singletons. The sample here was taken from a patient treated with IRX-2 immunotherapy. This chain links TRBV10-3 with TRBJ2-1; 8 bases line up with TRBD2. This receptor was taken from a human donor with breast cancer. The CDR3 DNA reads TGTGCCATCAGCACTAGCGGAATATACAATGAGCAGTTCTTC. It yields the protein CAISTSGIYNEQFF.